This T cell receptor beta chain was documented in a study of blood T cell repertoires in COVID-19. Unmatched junction bases numbered 0, after V lost 0 bases and J lost 7 bases. Per germline, CDR1 SGHRS and CDR2 YFSETQ. The CDR3 runs to 13 residues. The repertoire was sequenced with immunoSEQ multiplex PCR; TCRdb's copy has only in-frame clones and lacks some. The sample has about 68,000 clones, 70% to 90% seen once; the top ten hold approximately 23%. What was sequenced was peripheral blood. The chain employs TRBV5-1 and TRBJ1-1; 10 bases agree with TRBD1. The source of this sequence is a man in his forties or fifties with acute or convalescent COVID-19. The CDR3 nucleotides read TGCGCCAGCAGCTTGGGGACAGGGGGTGAAGCTTTCTTT. Translated: CASSLGTGGEAFF.